Sequencing of this T cell receptor (beta chain) was carried out in a study of control samples from healthy donors and cancer patients. CDR3 length: 16 residues. V shed 4 bases and J 4 bases; nucleotides not matched to a gene: 7. Germline V gene lookup returns CDR1 MRHNA and CDR2 SNTAGT. The repertoire was sequenced with immunoSEQ multiplex PCR; TCRdb's copy has only in-frame clones and lacks some. The sample carries 95,000 to 150,000 clones, roughly 90% recorded once. This clone was seen a few times. Sequenced input: blood. This clonotype originated in a man over 45 in good health. The rearrangement links TRBV6-4 to TRBJ2-2, with 9 bases matching TRBD1. CDR3: CASSVEGTGSTGELFF. The DNA of the CDR3 is TGTGCCAGCAGTGTAGAAGGGACAGGGTCCACCGGGGAGCTGTTTTTT.